What follows describes a single T cell receptor beta chain. The germline V gene has CDR1 SGHVS and CDR2 FQNEAQ. The V end was cut by 4 bases, the J end by 5 bases, with 15 bases between. The CDR3 spans 15 residues. Treatment meaning: 19 received Ad26.COV2.S at low or high dose, single or two shots; about 5 received placebo; per-sample allocation not given. Samples were taken on day 63 after the first vaccine or placebo injection. In the vaccine, an Ad26 vector expressed the SARS-CoV-2 spike of the Wuhan strain. This sample is drawn from a study of Ad26.COV2.S vaccination and SARS-CoV-2 variants. Measured with immunoSEQ multiplex PCR; TCRdb has only the in-frame clones, and not every one. Among 440,000 or so clones listed, 90% were seen once.

Here the sequenced sample was peripheral blood, taken in a trial of Ad26.COV2.S vaccine versus placebo. The rearrangement joins TRBV7-8 to TRBJ1-5; D perhaps matches TRBD1 (6 bases). The source of this sequence is a person between 18 and 65 years old who received the Ad26.COV2.S COVID-19 vaccine or a placebo. This CDR3 reads CASSSFTGTDQPQHF. CDR3 bases: TGTGCCAGCAGCTCCTTTACAGGGACGGATCAGCCCCAGCATTTT.